This T cell receptor beta chain was profiled in a study of blood T cell repertoires in COVID-19. The overall study: Sites in the United States, Italy and Spain provided acute and convalescent COVID-19 samples. In each case, the material was cDNA or gDNA derived from T cells, B-cell-depleted T cells, or PBMCs.

Original processing methods: Reference gene primers were amplified, and this amplification served to estimate nucleated cell counts. Method: immunoSEQ multiplex PCR; TCRdb's copy keeps in-frame clones and lacks some. That table is the source of V, J and clone size, and D and trimming were worked out from the DNA. The sample yields about 160,000 clones, about 93% seen once. Trimming removed 0 bases from V and 6 bases from J, with 8 bases in between. Germline V gene data show CDR1 as SNHLY and CDR2 as FYNNEI. The CDR3 is 13 residues long. The sequenced material came from peripheral blood. This sequence originates from a woman aged 45-65 years with acute or convalescent COVID-19. J is TRBJ1-2 and V is TRBV2; D might be TRBD1 (5 bases). CDR3 in DNA: TGTGCCAGCAGTGAAGCGCGGGGGAATGGCTACACCTTC. Its translation: CASSEARGNGYTF.